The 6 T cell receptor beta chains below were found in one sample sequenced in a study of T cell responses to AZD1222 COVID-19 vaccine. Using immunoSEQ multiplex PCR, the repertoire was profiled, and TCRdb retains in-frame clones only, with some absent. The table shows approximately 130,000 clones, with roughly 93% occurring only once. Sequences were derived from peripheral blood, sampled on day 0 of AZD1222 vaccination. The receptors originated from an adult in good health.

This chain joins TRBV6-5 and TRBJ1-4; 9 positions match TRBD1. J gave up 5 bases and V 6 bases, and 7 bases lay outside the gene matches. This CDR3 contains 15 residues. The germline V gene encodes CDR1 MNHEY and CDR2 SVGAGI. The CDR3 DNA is TGTGCCAGCAGAGCTTGGGACAGGGAGAATGAAAAACTGTTTTTT. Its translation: CASRAWDRENEKLFF.

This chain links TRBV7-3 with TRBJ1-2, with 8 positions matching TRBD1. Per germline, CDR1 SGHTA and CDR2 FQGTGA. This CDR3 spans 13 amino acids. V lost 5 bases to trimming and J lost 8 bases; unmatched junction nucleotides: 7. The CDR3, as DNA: TGTGCCAGCAGCACCGGGACAGGTGGAGGCTACACCTTC. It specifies CASSTGTGGGYTF. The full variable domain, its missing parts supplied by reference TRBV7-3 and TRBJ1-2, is GAGVSQTPSNKVTEKGKYVELRCDPISGHTALYWYRQSLGQGPEFLIYFQGTGAADDSGLPNDRFFAVRPEGSVSTLKIQRTERGDSAVYLCASSTGTGGGYTFGSGTRLTVV.

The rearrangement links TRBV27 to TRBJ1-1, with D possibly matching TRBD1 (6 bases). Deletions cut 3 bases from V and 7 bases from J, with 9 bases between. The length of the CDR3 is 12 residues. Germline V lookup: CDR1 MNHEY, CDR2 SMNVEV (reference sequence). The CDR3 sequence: CASSLTGSEAFF. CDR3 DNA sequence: TGTGCCAGCAGTTTGACAGGTAGTGAAGCTTTCTTT.

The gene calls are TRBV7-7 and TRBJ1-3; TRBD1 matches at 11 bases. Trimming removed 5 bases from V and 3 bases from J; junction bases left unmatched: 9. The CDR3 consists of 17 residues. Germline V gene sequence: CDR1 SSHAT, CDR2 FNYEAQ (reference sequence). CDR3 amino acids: CASSHTRDRGSGNTIYF. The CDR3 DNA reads TGTGCCAGCAGCCATACACGGGACAGGGGGAGTGGAAACACCATATATTTT.

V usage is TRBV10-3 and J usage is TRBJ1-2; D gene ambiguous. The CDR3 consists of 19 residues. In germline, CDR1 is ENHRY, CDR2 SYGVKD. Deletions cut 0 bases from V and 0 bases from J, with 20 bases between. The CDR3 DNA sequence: TGTGCCATCAGTGAGTCCCGTAGGTCTACCTCTCAAGCTAACTATGGCTACACCTTC. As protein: CAISESRRSTSQANYGYTF.

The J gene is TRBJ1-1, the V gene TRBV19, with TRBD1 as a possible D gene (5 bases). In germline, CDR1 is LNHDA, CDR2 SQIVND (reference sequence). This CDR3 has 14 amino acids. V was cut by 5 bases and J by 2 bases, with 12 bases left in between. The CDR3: CASSPTGANTEAFF. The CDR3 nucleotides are TGTGCCAGTAGTCCTACCGGGGCTAACACTGAAGCTTTCTTT. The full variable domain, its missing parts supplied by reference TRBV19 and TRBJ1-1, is DGGITQSPKYLFRKEGQNVTLSCEQNLNHDAMYWYRQDPGQGLRLIYYSQIVNDFQKGDIAEGYSVSREKKESFPLTVTSAQKNPTAFYLCASSPTGANTEAFFGQGTRLTVV.